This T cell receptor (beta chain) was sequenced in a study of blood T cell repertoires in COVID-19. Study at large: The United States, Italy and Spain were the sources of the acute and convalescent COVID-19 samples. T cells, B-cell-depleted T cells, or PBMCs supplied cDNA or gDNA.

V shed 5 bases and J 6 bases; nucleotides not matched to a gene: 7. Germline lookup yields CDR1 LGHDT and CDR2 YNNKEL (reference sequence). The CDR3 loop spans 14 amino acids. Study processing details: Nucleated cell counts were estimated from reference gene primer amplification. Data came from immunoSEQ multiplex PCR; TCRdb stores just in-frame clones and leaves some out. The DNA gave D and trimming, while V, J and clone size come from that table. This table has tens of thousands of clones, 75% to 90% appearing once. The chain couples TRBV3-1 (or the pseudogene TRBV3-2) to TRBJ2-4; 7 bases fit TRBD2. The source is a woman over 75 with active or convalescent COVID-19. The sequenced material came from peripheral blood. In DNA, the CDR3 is TGTGCCAGCAGCTTTACTGGGGGGGGAAACATTCAGTACTTC. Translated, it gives CASSFTGGGNIQYF.